This T cell receptor beta chain derives from a study of cytomegalovirus exposure and HLA in healthy donors. As to this clone: As yet, its antigen is unknown. The same CDR3 is also encoded by other DNA sequences in this sample.

General observations from the study: When a later analysis was performed, an Asian-associated ancestry cluster reportedly had fewer N-insertions than the approximately 700-donor mean. Rarity marked most TCR sequences, yet some public TCRs occurred in many donors. 87-base-pair reads could not separate some V segments, including TRBV6-2 and TRBV6-3.

Vbeta (60) and Jbeta (13) primers were used in the PCR. The repertoire was sequenced with immunoSEQ multiplex PCR; TCRdb's copy has only in-frame clones and lacks some. Of 150,000 to 180,000 clones listed, about 80% were seen once; the top ten hold about 4%. Germline V lookup: CDR1 LNHDA, CDR2 SQIVND (reference sequence). V was shortened by 2 bases and J by 4 bases, with 8 bases between the two germline ends. The CDR3 length is 13 residues. The clonotype comes from a middle-aged woman in good health and CMV-seronegative. The chain links TRBV19 to TRBJ1-1; tentatively, D is TRBD1 (6 bases). Sequenced sample: PBMCs. The CDR3 here is CASSIRGGTEAFF. CDR3 in DNA: TGTGCCAGTAGTATAAGGGGGGGCACTGAAGCTTTCTTT.